This TCR beta chain was observed in a study of early T cells in non-severe SARS-CoV-2 infection. Overall study: From unsorted whole blood, bulk RNA was sequenced, and the chains remained unpaired. Overall study results and limits: Matches to VDJdb favored anti-spike CD8 responses and missed private and CD4 specificities.

TCRdb ran MiXCR on the 5' RACE reads and lists one entry per CDR3 protein. The sample carries just under 65,000 distinct CDR3 sequences, 4.5% to 7.5% recorded once. The CDR3 extends over 13 amino acids. Germline CDR1 and CDR2: SGHAT and FQNNGV. V was pared by 5 bases and J by 4 bases, with 11 bases between. This clonotype was observed a few times. Its target is unknown. The source is an adult who was a healthcare worker with PCR-confirmed SARS-CoV-2 infection or an uninfected control (not recorded which). The chain couples TRBV11-2 to TRBJ1-2; tentatively, D is TRBD1 (6 bases). Sequencing used whole blood, obtained at baseline. The CDR3 loop is CASSHGQSYGYTF. For the CDR3, the DNA is TGTGCCAGCAGCCATGGACAGAGCTATGGCTACACCTTC. The variable domain in full, completed from reference TRBV11-2 and TRBJ1-2, reads EAGVAQSPRYKIIEKRQSVAFWCNPISGHATLYWYQQILGQGPKLLIQFQNNGVVDDSQLPKDRFSAERLKGVDSTLKIQPAKLEDSAVYLCASSHGQSYGYTFGSGTRLTVV.